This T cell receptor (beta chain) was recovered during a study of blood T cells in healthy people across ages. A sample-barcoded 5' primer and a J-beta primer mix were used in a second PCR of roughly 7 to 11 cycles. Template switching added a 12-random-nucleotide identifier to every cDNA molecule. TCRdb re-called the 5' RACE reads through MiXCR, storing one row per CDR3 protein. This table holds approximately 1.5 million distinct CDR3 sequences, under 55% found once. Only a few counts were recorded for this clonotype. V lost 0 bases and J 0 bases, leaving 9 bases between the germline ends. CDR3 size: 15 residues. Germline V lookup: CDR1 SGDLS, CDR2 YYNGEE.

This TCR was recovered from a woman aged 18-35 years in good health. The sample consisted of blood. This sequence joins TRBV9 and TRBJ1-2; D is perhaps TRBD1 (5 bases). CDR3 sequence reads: CASSVVGDPNYGYTF. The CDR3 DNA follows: TGTGCCAGCAGCGTAGTTGGGGACCCTAACTATGGCTACACCTTC.